This is a list of T cell receptor beta chains from one sample in a study of T cells in localized non-small cell lung cancer. Repertoires were generated with immunoSEQ multiplex PCR, while TCRdb's copy carries only in-frame clones and drops some. The sample lists about 3,500 clones; under 25% were seen once. Sequenced material: lung tumor tissue, taken before any cancer treatment. The source is an older female donor with stage II lung adenocarcinoma. CDR3s leave out the opening cysteine and the closing phenylalanine or tryptophan.

V gene: TRBV29-1; J gene: TRBJ2-1; CDR3 protein: SVYTSGRAGEQF
V gene: TRBV6-8; J gene: TRBJ2-1; CDR3 protein: ASSYSPRGDNEQF
V gene: TRBV6-8; J gene: TRBJ1-1; CDR3 protein: ASSYQGTTEAF
V gene: TRBV30; J gene: TRBJ2-1; CDR3 protein: AWSAGLHYNEQF
V gene: TRBV14; J gene: TRBJ2-7; CDR3 protein: ASGRDRAYEQY
V gene: TRBV19; J gene: TRBJ2-3; CDR3 protein: ASSIPENTQY
V gene: TRBV30; J gene: TRBJ2-1; CDR3 protein: AWGHGTSGRGEQF
V gene: TRBV7-1; J gene: TRBJ2-1; CDR3 protein: ASSFEVTSYNEQF
V gene: TRBV11-3; J gene: TRBJ2-1; CDR3 protein: ASSPHSGNSYNEQF
V gene: TRBV9; J gene: TRBJ2-1; CDR3 protein: ASSVGTSGPKQF
V gene: TRBV11-3; J gene: TRBJ1-3; CDR3 protein: ASSPGTVGSTIY
V gene: TRBV11-3; J gene: TRBJ2-7; CDR3 protein: ASSLGPSKGEQY
V gene: TRBV29-1; J gene: TRBJ2-7; CDR3 protein: SADPQGLGYEQY
V gene: TRBV6-8; J gene: TRBJ2-7; CDR3 protein: ASGVEVRIYEQY
V gene: TRBV6-8; J gene: TRBJ1-1; CDR3 protein: ASNIGQGTLNTEAF
V gene: TRBV6-8; J gene: TRBJ1-2; CDR3 protein: ASEHGGYGYT
V gene: TRBV28; J gene: TRBJ2-2; CDR3 protein: ATLQTDTGELF
V gene: TRBV18; J gene: TRBJ2-5; CDR3 protein: ASSPGSGETQY
V gene: TRBV10-3; J gene: TRBJ2-1; CDR3 protein: AISEWDRGAYNEQF
V gene: TRBV11-3; J gene: TRBJ2-3; CDR3 protein: ASSLGLVGFADTQY
V gene: TRBV6-8; J gene: TRBJ1-3; CDR3 protein: ASSYSIGYSSGNTIY
V gene: TRBV2; J gene: TRBJ2-3; CDR3 protein: ASRLQGLAGGNTDTQY
V gene: TRBV10-2; J gene: TRBJ2-2; CDR3 protein: ASSETVSGRGAELF
V gene: TRBV5-1; J gene: TRBJ2-3; CDR3 protein: ASSLGLAGGEDTQY
V gene: TRBV6-8; J gene: TRBJ1-1; CDR3 protein: ASSYSNVNTEAF
V gene: TRBV19; J gene: TRBJ1-2; CDR3 protein: ASSRWTGVAEGYT
V gene: TRBV6-8; J gene: TRBJ1-4; CDR3 protein: ASSFPTNEKLF
V gene: TRBV11-3; J gene: TRBJ1-4; CDR3 protein: ASRIKTTQNEKLF
V gene: TRBV6-7; J gene: TRBJ1-5; CDR3 protein: ASSLNQPQH
V gene: TRBV6-8; J gene: TRBJ1-3; CDR3 protein: ASSDVGEAGNTIY
V gene: TRBV29-1; J gene: TRBJ2-7; CDR3 protein: SVFGTEPYEQY
V gene: TRBV10-2; J gene: TRBJ2-1; CDR3 protein: ASKEEGGGAYNEQF
V gene: TRBV28; J gene: TRBJ2-7; CDR3 protein: ASSMPGLAGFG
V gene: TRBV30; J gene: TRBJ1-5; CDR3 protein: AWSDRGQPQH
V gene: TRBV28; J gene: TRBJ2-7; CDR3 protein: ASSPYRVGEQY
V gene: TRBV6-8; J gene: TRBJ1-1; CDR3 protein: ASTDPGAVRNTEAF
V gene: TRBV28; J gene: TRBJ1-5; CDR3 protein: ASIKAAGSNQPQH
V gene: TRBV6-8; J gene: TRBJ1-3; CDR3 protein: ASEEGLYSGNTIY
V gene: TRBV28; J gene: TRBJ1-4; CDR3 protein: ASSLGTGVDEKLF
V gene: TRBV6-8; J gene: TRBJ1-5; CDR3 protein: ASRPVGFNQPQH
V gene: TRBV11-3; J gene: TRBJ2-1; CDR3 protein: ASSHPGTSAGNEQF
V gene: TRBV28; J gene: TRBJ1-5; CDR3 protein: ASSLFPGSNQPQH
V gene: TRBV11-3; J gene: TRBJ2-1; CDR3 protein: ASSPAVGQSLNEQF
V gene: TRBV6-8; J gene: TRBJ1-5; CDR3 protein: ASSQDGYQPQH
V gene: TRBV18; J gene: TRBJ1-4; CDR3 protein: ASSLSGQDEKLF
V gene: TRBV30; J gene: TRBJ1-1; CDR3 protein: AWGASPTEAF
V gene: TRBV6-8; J gene: TRBJ2-6; CDR3 protein: ASSARSRTGSSFRANVLT
V gene: TRBV11-3; J gene: TRBJ2-7; CDR3 protein: ASSSSTGVKSYEQY
V gene: TRBV12-2; J gene: TRBJ2-7; CDR3 protein: AISPPGPRGLTEQY
V gene: TRBV11-3; J gene: TRBJ2-2; CDR3 protein: ASSLVPGGSAGELF
V gene: TRBV6-8; J gene: TRBJ2-5; CDR3 protein: ASASPGLAGGEGQETQY